The 2 T cell receptor beta chains below all came from one sample that was sequenced in a study of OX40 agonist ivuxolimab in advanced cancers. Produced via immunoSEQ multiplex PCR; TCRdb's table is partial and in-frame only. The sample consists of tens of thousands of clones, around 89% of them appearing once. The sample was CD4+ or CD8+ T cells sorted from blood, taken in a trial of the OX40 agonist ivuxolimab. These TCRs come from an adult with an advanced solid tumor such as melanoma, head and neck, liver or kidney cancer.

The chain links TRBV11-2 to TRBJ1-2, with D perhaps TRBD1 (5 bases). The CDR3 spans 15 residues. Per germline, CDR1 SGHAT and CDR2 FQNNGV. Trimming shortened V by 0 bases and J by 4 bases, and 12 bases separated the two germline ends. This CDR3 reads CASSLEVTGLYGYTF. In DNA, the CDR3 is TGTGCCAGCAGCTTAGAAGTAACAGGCCTCTATGGCTACACCTTC.

The chain recombines TRBV5-8 with TRBJ1-5; tentatively, D is TRBD1 (5 bases). CDR3 length: 15 residues. Trimming pared 1 base from V and 4 bases from J, leaving 12 bases between. Germline-derived CDR1 and CDR2 are SGHTS and YDEGEE. The CDR3: CASSLSGTANQPQHF. The CDR3, as DNA: TGTGCCAGCAGCTTGTCGGGGACGGCGAATCAGCCCCAGCATTTT.